These 7 T cell receptor beta chains were sequenced from one sample in a study of early T cells in non-severe SARS-CoV-2 infection. MiXCR was run by TCRdb on the 5' RACE reads, yielding one entry per CDR3 protein. The profile covers 45,000 to 65,000 distinct CDR3 sequences, with more than 9% appearing a single time and 4.2% taken by the ten largest. Sequenced material: whole blood. The receptors shown here come from an adult who was a healthcare worker with PCR-confirmed SARS-CoV-2 infection or an uninfected control (not recorded which).

This clonotype was counted at least ten times. CDR3 region: CASSVAVLASETQYF. The CDR3 DNA sequence: TGTGCCAGCAGCGTAGCTGTCCTAGCCTCAGAGACCCAGTACTTC. V and J are TRBV9 and TRBJ2-5, with D perhaps matching TRBD2 (5 bases). Germline V gives CDR1 SGDLS, CDR2 YYNGEE. This CDR3 is 15 amino acids long. V was trimmed by 0 bases and J by 4 bases, leaving 13 bases between them.

This clonotype came up a few times. The V call is TRBV29-1, the J call TRBJ1-4; D unresolved. The V and J ends lost 4 bases and 9 bases respectively, with 6 bases between them. Germline-derived CDR1 and CDR2 are SQVTM and ANQGSEA. The CDR3 has 10 residues. The CDR3 loop is CSVGGKKLFF. In DNA form, the CDR3 reads TGCAGCGTTGGAGGGAAAAAACTGTTTTTT.

A note on this clonotype: This sequence may be a read error, since a much larger clone differs from it by one base. This chain uses TRBV6-5 with TRBJ1-2; 8 bases are a match to TRBD1. The germline CDR1 and CDR2 sequences are MNHEY and SVGAGI. The CDR3 is 16 residues long. The chain's CDR3 is CPSSYDLPGGGYGYTF. The CDR3 nucleotides are TGTCCCAGCAGTTACGACCTTCCAGGGGGCGGCTATGGCTACACCTTC.

The chain couples TRBV7-9 to TRBJ2-1; perhaps TRBD2 as D (6 bases). The CDR3 contains 16 residues. CDR1 is SEHNR, CDR2 FQNEAQ, per germline (reference sequence). The V end lost 5 bases, the J end lost 7 bases, and 21 bases lay between the germline ends. The CDR3 region is CASSTTSSGGENEQFF. The CDR3 nucleotides are TGTGCCAGCAGCACAACAAGCTCAGGCGGGGAAAATGAGCAGTTCTTC.

There are many counts of this clonotype. The chain joins TRBV6-5 to TRBJ2-7; 9 nucleotides match TRBD1. Germline V gene data show CDR1 as MNHEY and CDR2 as SVGAGI. Losses at the gene ends were 6 bases for V and 2 bases for J; bases not matched to a gene: 8. CDR3 length equals 15 residues. CDR3 loop: CASRKDRGSAYEQYF. CDR3 sequence (DNA): TGTGCCAGCAGAAAGGACAGGGGATCTGCCTACGAGCAGTACTTC.

This clonotype was seen ten or more times. In nucleotides, the CDR3 is TGTGCCAGCAGCAGGGACCGGTCCAATGAAAAACTGTTTTTT. It yields the protein CASSRDRSNEKLFF. V usage is TRBV2 and J usage is TRBJ1-4, with D possibly matching TRBD1 (5 bases). V lost 6 bases and J 5 bases, leaving 13 bases between the germline ends. Germline CDR1 SNHLY, CDR2 FYNNEI. The CDR3 covers 14 residues.

This clonotype was observed many times. This chain joins TRBV6-2 or TRBV6-3 and TRBJ2-5; no reliable D call. V was trimmed by 2 bases and J by 4 bases, leaving 8 bases between them. This CDR3 contains 13 residues. Germline V CDR1 and CDR2: MNHEY, SVGEGT. CDR3 DNA sequence: TGTGCCAGCAGTTACAGGCGTCTAGAGACCCAGTACTTC. Translated: CASSYRRLETQYF.